This TCR beta chain derives from a study of early T cells in non-severe SARS-CoV-2 infection. About the study: Bulk RNA isolated from unsorted whole blood underwent sequencing; chains were not paired. Broader study findings: Matching with VDJdb favored anti-spike CD8 responses (missing private and CD4 specificities).

This clonotype showed up just a few times. Its antigen remains unknown. V was clipped by 0 bases and J by 7 bases, with 8 bases between them. Germline CDR1 SGHRS, CDR2 YFSETQ. The CDR3 covers 13 residues. Individually, cDNA molecules had unique molecular identifiers attached to them. In TCRdb, the 5' RACE reads were re-called with MiXCR into one record per CDR3 protein. Of about 85,000 distinct CDR3 sequences listed, around 15% are singletons. The source of this sequence is an adult who was a healthcare worker with PCR-confirmed SARS-CoV-2 infection or an uninfected control (not recorded which). This chain links TRBV5-1 with TRBJ2-1; D is ambiguous. Sequencing was done on a sample of whole blood. The CDR3 sequence: CASSLALGNEQFF. The CDR3 DNA follows: TGCGCCAGCAGCTTGGCCTTAGGGAATGAGCAGTTCTTC.